This TCR beta chain was captured in a study of T-cell memory formation after mild COVID-19. Germline loops: CDR1 SGHVS, CDR2 FNYEAQ. CDR3 length: 15 residues. V shed 1 base and J shed 1 base, with 10 bases lying between them. TCR alpha and TCR beta cDNA libraries carrying sample barcodes and UMIs came from 5'RACE with constant-segment primers. TCRdb independently ran MiXCR on the 5' RACE reads; one entry per CDR3 protein. Seen here are about 400,000 distinct CDR3 sequences, roughly 24% observed once, and the top ten hold roughly 8.9%. This clonotype has just a few counts. The source is an adult woman who had mild COVID-19 (a few samples of this study predate the infection). Cell type and time point are not known. The sample was PBMCs or a T cell subset sorted from them (not recorded which). V is TRBV7-6 and J is TRBJ1-2; D is uncertain. The CDR3 protein is CASSLEAGVNYGYTF. CDR3 nucleotide sequence: TGTGCCAGCAGCTTAGAGGCTGGGGTTAACTATGGCTACACCTTC.